This T cell receptor beta chain came from a study of shared clonotypes between healthy human individuals. Germline CDR1 and CDR2: MGHRA and YSYEKL. The CDR3 runs to 16 residues. With 4 bases removed from V and 0 bases from J, the gap between germline ends came to 14 bases. The assay was immunoSEQ multiplex PCR, and TCRdb's table has in-frame clones only and misses some. The sample includes around 1,100,000 clones, approximately 80% of them seen just once. The source of this sequence is a man aged 18 to 35 in good health. Some clones in this sample may be carry-over from other donors' samples. The source material was memory CD4+ T cells from PBMCs. Subset meaning: CD45RA-negative fraction. The chain uses TRBV4-1 and TRBJ2-3; D might be TRBD2 (7 bases). CDR3 region: CASSPGRGQSTDTQYF. The CDR3 coding sequence is TGCGCCAGCAGCCCAGGGCGGGGGCAAAGCACAGATACGCAGTATTTT.